This TCR beta chain was identified in a study of blood T cell repertoires in COVID-19. Background on the study: Both acute and convalescent COVID-19 samples were obtained from the United States, Italy and Spain. T cells, B-cell-depleted T cells, or PBMCs provided the cDNA or gDNA that served as material.

Under the authors' procedure: Estimation of nucleated cell counts relied on the amplification of reference gene primers. Only in-frame clones appear in the TCRdb table, and some are missing; sequencing was by immunoSEQ multiplex PCR. The V and J calls and the clone size are those of that table, but D and trimming were determined from the DNA. This sample has approximately 89,000 clones, with 75% to 90% found just once. The sample consisted of peripheral blood. This TCR derives from an elderly woman with acute or convalescent COVID-19.

CDR3 in DNA: TGTGCCAGCACAGGGTGGGAAGAGACCCAGTACTTC. Translated, it gives CASTGWEETQYF. The genes are TRBV2 and TRBJ2-5; tentatively, D is TRBD1 (5 bases). V was shortened by 7 bases and J by 3 bases, with 9 bases between the two germline ends. CDR1 and CDR2 from the germline V gene are SNHLY and FYNNEI. The CDR3 covers 12 residues.